This is a list of T cell receptor beta chains from one sample in a study of cytomegalovirus exposure and HLA in healthy donors. Measured with immunoSEQ multiplex PCR; TCRdb has only the in-frame clones, and not every one. This table holds around 140,000 clones, over 80% found once. The source material was PBMCs. The receptors shown here come from a man aged 35-49 years in good health and CMV-seronegative. Each CDR3 is given with its conserved first and last residue. The D gene is left open where the match is weak. Clone size is shown for a subset of rows, as once, few, many or a class of expanded clone.

D,size,J,V,DNA,CDR3
NA,NA,TRBJ2-1,TRBV19,TGTGCCAGTAGTATGAGTGCCGGGGGCAATGAGCAGTTCTTC,CASSMSAGGNEQFF
NA,NA,TRBJ1-2,TRBV6-6,TGTGCCAGCAGCGATCGTACAGGATCTCGCTATGGCTACACCTTC,CASSDRTGSRYGYTF
TRBD2,NA,TRBJ2-1,TRBV19,TGTGCCAGTAGTTCCAGGGGACAGGCGTCCGGGACTAGCGGGAGAGCTGAGCAGTTCTTC,CASSSRGQASGTSGRAEQFF
NA,NA,TRBJ1-2,TRBV2,TGTGCCAGCCTGCGGGACTGGGGTGGTAGGGAGACCTTC,CASLRDWGGRETF
TRBD1,NA,TRBJ1-2,TRBV7-2,TGTGCCAGCAGCAGCCGACAGGGTTACTATGGCTACACCTTC,CASSSRQGYYGYTF
TRBD1,NA,TRBJ2-7,TRBV4-3,TGCGCCAGCAGCCAAAGATACGGACAGGGGGTAGGAACCTACGAGCAGTACTTC,CASSQRYGQGVGTYEQYF
TRBD2,NA,TRBJ2-5,TRBV7-2,TGTGCCAGCAGCTTAGAGGCTAGCGGGGGGGCCGTGGAGACCCAGTACTTC,CASSLEASGGAVETQYF
NA,NA,TRBJ2-5,TRBV28,TGTGCCAGCAGTTCCCCCTGGCCCCAGTACTTC,CASSSPWPQYF
NA,NA,TRBJ2-1,TRBV7-2,TGTGCCAGCAGCTTAGAGGGACATCTTGGCTACAATGAGCAGTTCTTC,CASSLEGHLGYNEQFF
TRBD1,NA,TRBJ2-5,TRBV6-5,TGTGCCAGCAGTTACGACAGGGGGCGAGGGACCCAGTACTTC,CASSYDRGRGTQYF
TRBD1,NA,TRBJ1-6,TRBV7-8,TGTGCCAGCAGCTTAGCGACAGGGGGAAATCCGCCCCTCCACTTT,CASSLATGGNPPLHF
TRBD2,NA,TRBJ2-2,TRBV4-3,TGCGCCAGCAGCTCTAGGACTAGCGGGGTTCCCGGGGAGCTGTTTTTT,CASSSRTSGVPGELFF
TRBD2,NA,TRBJ2-7,TRBV28,TGTGCCAGCAGTTCTCCGGGACTAGGGAGCTCCTACGAGCAGTACTTC,CASSSPGLGSSYEQYF
TRBD2,NA,TRBJ2-5,TRBV7-2,TGTGCCAGCAGGGAATCTAGCGGGGGGTCCCAAGAGACCCAGTACTTC,CASRESSGGSQETQYF
TRBD1,NA,TRBJ2-3,TRBV12-5,TGTGCTAGTGGTTTGGACTTGACAGGGCGAGATACGCAGTATTTT,CASGLDLTGRDTQYF
NA,NA,TRBJ2-5,TRBV6-6,TGTGCCAGCAGTTACTCGGGACTGCAAGAGACCCAGTACTTC,CASSYSGLQETQYF
NA,NA,TRBJ2-3,TRBV7-2,TGTGCCAGCAGCTTAGCGGGCCGGACAGATACGCAGTATTTT,CASSLAGRTDTQYF
TRBD1,NA,TRBJ2-7,TRBV7-9,TGTGCCAGCAGCTTAGACAGGGGCTACGAGCAGTACTTC,CASSLDRGYEQYF
NA,NA,TRBJ2-5,TRBV28,TGTGCCAGCAGTTTGCGGGGTGCTCAAGAGACCCAGTACTTC,CASSLRGAQETQYF
NA,NA,TRBJ1-2,TRBV19,TGTGCCAGTACCATTGACAGGCAGACAAGCTACACCTTC,CASTIDRQTSYTF
TRBD1,NA,TRBJ1-6,TRBV11-1,TGTGCCAGCAGTTCCGGGACAGGAGGTTCACCCCTCCACTTT,CASSSGTGGSPLHF
NA,NA,TRBJ2-7,TRBV11-2,TGTGCCAGCAGCTTAGGCCAGGGGAGCTCCTACGAGCAGTACTTC,CASSLGQGSSYEQYF
TRBD2,NA,TRBJ2-1,TRBV30,TGTGCCTGGAGTGTACTAAAGCGGGAGGGCCCTTACAATGAGCAGTTCTTC,CAWSVLKREGPYNEQFF
NA,NA,TRBJ2-3,TRBV5-1,TGCGCCAGCACCCCTTTACGGGAAGATACGCAGTATTTT,CASTPLREDTQYF
TRBD1,NA,TRBJ1-2,TRBV7-3,TGTGCCAGCAGCTTTGAGGGACAGAAACCCACTTTC,CASSFEGQKPTF
NA,NA,TRBJ2-7,TRBV9,TGTGCCAGCAGCGTAGGCCATCTCACCTACGAGCAGTACTTC,CASSVGHLTYEQYF
TRBD1,NA,TRBJ1-5,TRBV5-1,TGCGCCAGCAGCTTGGGGGACAGGGGGAATCAGCCCCAGCATTTT,CASSLGDRGNQPQHF
NA,NA,TRBJ2-7,TRBV5-1,TGCGCCAGCAGTCCTGGGTCGGGGTGGGACGAGCAGTACTTC,CASSPGSGWDEQYF
NA,NA,TRBJ1-1,TRBV5-1,TGCGCCAGCAGGTATCAGGAGAACACTGAAGCTTTCTTT,CASRYQENTEAFF
NA,NA,TRBJ1-5,TRBV19,TGTGCCAGTAGTAGCCAGGGGTCCGACAATCAGCCCCAGCATTTT,CASSSQGSDNQPQHF
NA,NA,TRBJ1-6,TRBV7-8,TGTGCCACGGAGCGAACCAGCTCCTATAATTCACCCCTCCACTTT,CATERTSSYNSPLHF
TRBD2,NA,TRBJ2-1,TRBV27,TGTGCCAGCAGTTTATCCCTAGCGGGAGACCATGAGCAGTTCTTC,CASSLSLAGDHEQFF
TRBD1,NA,TRBJ2-7,TRBV5-1,TGCGCCAGCAGCTTGCAGGGGGCGGGATACGAGCAGTACTTC,CASSLQGAGYEQYF
TRBD1,once,TRBJ1-5,TRBV2,TGTGCCAGCAAACAGGGGGACAGCTATAATCAGCCCCAGCATTTT,CASKQGDSYNQPQHF
NA,few,TRBJ2-3,TRBV7-3,TGTGCCAGCAGCTTATACAGGGACCCTGGGGATACGCAGTATTTT,CASSLYRDPGDTQYF
TRBD2,NA,TRBJ2-7,TRBV9,TGTGCCAGCAGCGTTAGCGGGGGGTCCTACGAGCAGTACTTC,CASSVSGGSYEQYF
TRBD1,NA,TRBJ2-7,TRBV28,TGTGCCAGCAGGAAACAGGGGTATGTGGGCGAGCAGTACTTC,CASRKQGYVGEQYF
TRBD1,NA,TRBJ2-1,TRBV4-3,TGCGCCAGCAGATACCGACAGGGGCAGTTCAATGAGCAGTTCTTC,CASRYRQGQFNEQFF
TRBD2,NA,TRBJ2-7,TRBV28,TGTGCCAGCAGTGGCCCGGGAGGACTCTCCTACGAGCAGTACTTC,CASSGPGGLSYEQYF
TRBD1,NA,TRBJ2-7,TRBV9,TGTGCCAGCAGCGCCACCCCAGACAGGGGGTCCTACGAGCAGTACTTC,CASSATPDRGSYEQYF
TRBD1,NA,TRBJ1-2,TRBV15,TGTGCCACCAGCAGGACAGGGTCTAACTATGGCTACACCTTC,CATSRTGSNYGYTF